This T cell receptor beta chain was observed in a study of blood T cell repertoires in COVID-19. Using immunoSEQ multiplex PCR, the repertoire was profiled, and TCRdb retains in-frame clones only, with some absent. This repertoire shows about 280,000 clones, approximately 83% found once; its top ten account for approximately 9%. This clone was detected only a few times. Germline V gene sequence: CDR1 KGHDR, CDR2 SFDVKD. There are 14 residues in the CDR3. Trimming removed 1 base from V and 2 bases from J, with 6 bases in between. The chain couples TRBV24-1 to TRBJ2-3; D remains unclear. The sequencing input was peripheral blood. The clonotype was recovered from a woman between 50 and 59 years old who had recovered from COVID-19. In DNA, the CDR3 is TGTGCCACCAGTGATTTAGCAACCACAGATACGCAGTATTTT. It specifies CATSDLATTDTQYF.